These 19 T cell receptor beta chains were all obtained from the same sample, sequenced in a study of CD4 T cells in relation to SARS-CoV-2 and coronaviruses. Their cognate antigens are unknown. Clones were sequenced by immunoSEQ multiplex PCR, and TCRdb holds only the in-frame ones, with some missing. The table has about 47,000 clones, more than 65% seen once. Sequencing was performed on naive CD4+ T cells from PBMCs, cultured in vitro. Indicated subset: naive CD4+ T cells isolated by negative enrichment. These receptors came from an adult with COVID-19.

This chain connects TRBV7-8 to TRBJ2-1; 13 bases map to TRBD2. Germline V lookup: CDR1 SGHVS, CDR2 FQNEAQ. This CDR3 has 14 residues. The junction had 4 bases not matched to a gene; V was cut back by 5 bases and J by 9 bases. The CDR3 region has the DNA TGTGCCAGCAGCCGGACTAGCGGGAGCAGTGAGCAGTTCTTC. It encodes CASSRTSGSSEQFF. The full variable domain, in which reference TRBV7-8 and TRBJ2-1 provide the parts outside the CDR3, is GAGVSQSPRYKVAKRGQDVALRCDPISGHVSLFWYQQALGQGPEFLTYFQNEAQLDKSGLPSDRFFAERPEGSVSTLKIQRTQQEDSAVYLCASSRTSGSSEQFFGPGTRLTVL.

A word on this clone: The sample contains more than one DNA sequence encoding this CDR3. This chain connects TRBV6-4 to TRBJ2-3; D gene ambiguous. Germline loops: CDR1 MRHNA, CDR2 SNTAGT. The CDR3 runs to 15 residues. Between the trimmed V and J ends, which lost 2 bases and 4 bases, there was a span of 13 bases. CDR3 protein: CASSDSSGSADTQYF. The CDR3 nucleotides are TGTGCCAGCAGTGACAGTAGTGGGTCGGCAGATACGCAGTATTTT.

CDR3 sequence: CATSRGGMGNQPQHF. CDR3 DNA sequence: TGTGCCACCAGCAGAGGGGGAATGGGCAATCAGCCCCAGCATTTT. The chain has TRBV15 and TRBJ1-5; D not certain. Germline CDR1 and CDR2: LNHNV and YYDKDF (reference sequence). Trimming took 1 base from V and 2 from J, leaving 9 bases between them. The CDR3 is made up of 15 amino acids.

V and J are TRBV7-2 and TRBJ2-7; D unclear. The CDR3 has 14 amino acids. Germline assignment: CDR1 SGHTA and CDR2 FQGNSA. The germline V and J ends were trimmed by 0 bases and 5 bases, with 11 bases remaining between them. The CDR3 loop is CASSLALQPHEQYF. CDR3 bases: TGTGCCAGCAGCTTAGCGCTCCAACCCCACGAGCAGTACTTC.

The chain has TRBV4-3 and TRBJ2-1; D could derive from TRBD1 or TRBD2 (5 bases each). Trimming stripped 1 base from V and 0 bases from J, with 16 bases between. CDR1 and CDR2 (germline): LGHNA, YSLEER. CDR3 length: 18 residues. The CDR3 DNA reads TGCGCCAGCAGCCAAGGGATCACTAGACAGACCTCCTACAATGAGCAGTTCTTC. Protein: CASSQGITRQTSYNEQFF.

The rearrangement uses TRBV5-1 and TRBJ1-2, with TRBD1 identical over 7 bases. With 0 bases clipped from V and 8 bases from J, the junction kept 4 bases outside the gene matches. Germline CDR1 reads SGHRS; CDR2 reads YFSETQ. CDR3 size: 13 residues. CDR3 amino acids: CASSLEGAGGYTF. In nucleotides, the CDR3 is TGCGCCAGCAGCTTGGAGGGGGCTGGCGGCTACACCTTC.

The J gene is TRBJ1-5, the V gene TRBV6-5; TRBD1 is a possible D gene (6 bases). The CDR3 sequence is 14 residues long. Trimming cost V 5 bases and J 6 bases, with 14 bases left between them. CDR1 is MNHEY and CDR2 is SVGAGI in the germline V gene. This CDR3 is CASSTQRGGQPQHF. CDR3 nucleotides: TGTGCCAGCAGTACTCAAAGGGGGGGTCAGCCCCAGCATTTT.

This rearrangement joins TRBV29-1 to TRBJ2-1, with D possibly matching TRBD2 (5 bases). Trimming shortened V by 6 bases and J by 9 bases, and 15 bases separated the two germline ends. This CDR3 contains 12 residues. Germline V gene sequence: CDR1 SQVTM, CDR2 ANQGSEA. DNA for the CDR3: TGCAGCGTCCAACTAGGCCTTAGTGAGCAGTTCTTC. Amino acid sequence: CSVQLGLSEQFF.

This clone came up once. J is TRBJ1-6 and V is TRBV6-5; the D is unclear. This CDR3 has 12 amino acids. Germline V CDR1 and CDR2: MNHEY, SVGAGI. Between the trimmed V and J ends, which lost 5 bases and 10 bases, there was a span of 9 bases. The CDR3 protein is CASSRVGSPLHF. CDR3 nucleotides: TGTGCCAGCAGTAGAGTTGGCTCACCCCTCCACTTT.

This chain links TRBV9 with TRBJ1-1; unclear D gene. In germline, CDR1 is SGDLS, CDR2 YYNGEE. The CDR3 extends over 17 amino acids. V shed 3 bases and J shed 4 bases, with 22 bases lying between them. The CDR3 DNA is TGTGCCAGCAGCGCCCTCCATCCGACAAGGAAGGCCACTGAAGCTTTCTTT. As protein: CASSALHPTRKATEAFF.

This rearrangement joins TRBV18 to TRBJ1-1; D is undetermined. V gave up 0 bases and J gave up 1 base, with 6 bases separating them. The CDR3 is made up of 14 amino acids. The germline CDR1 and CDR2 sequences are KGHSH and LQKENI. The CDR3 protein is CASSPPSKNTEAFF. The CDR3 nucleotides are TGTGCCAGCTCACCACCGTCGAAGAACACTGAAGCTTTCTTT.

V is TRBV19 and J is TRBJ2-4, with 7 bases identical to TRBD2. V lost 2 bases and J lost 3; bases outside the gene matches: 13. The CDR3 runs 18 residues. Germline CDR1 reads LNHDA; CDR2 reads SQIVND (reference sequence). The DNA for the CDR3 is TGTGCCAGTAGTATATCCGCGGGAGCGGGGTATGGCAAAAACATTCAGTACTTC. Translation gives CASSISAGAGYGKNIQYF.

This clone was observed a single time. As DNA, the CDR3 is TGCGCCAGCAGCCCCGTTCCGGGTCCCGGCGCCACAGATACGCAGTATTTT. The encoded protein is CASSPVPGPGATDTQYF. This chain links TRBV5-1 with TRBJ2-3; D is uncertain. The CDR3 extends over 17 amino acids. The germline V and J ends were trimmed by 4 bases and 2 bases, with 20 bases remaining between them. Germline lookup yields CDR1 SGHRS and CDR2 YFSETQ.

The rearrangement joins TRBV19 to TRBJ1-4; D remains unclear. The germline gives CDR1 LNHDA, CDR2 SQIVND (reference sequence). CDR3 length equals 15 residues. V lost 5 bases and J lost 0, with 10 bases in between. CDR3 loop: CASSVLDATNEKLFF. The CDR3 region has the DNA TGTGCCAGTAGTGTACTTGATGCAACTAATGAAAAACTGTTTTTT.

The rearrangement joins TRBV2 to TRBJ2-1; a possible D gene is TRBD1 (6 bases). The V end was cut by 8 bases, the J end by 8 bases, with 19 bases between. Germline values: CDR1 SNHLY, CDR2 FYNNEI. The CDR3 length is 14 residues. The CDR3 reads CASGGGTRGDEQFF. CDR3 sequence (DNA): TGTGCCAGCGGGGGCGGAACACGGGGCGATGAGCAGTTCTTC. The entire variable domain, with the rest obtained from reference TRBV2 and TRBJ2-1, is as follows: EPEVTQTPSHQVTQMGQEVILRCVPISNHLYFYWYRQILGQKVEFLVSFYNNEISEKSEIFDDQFSVERPDGSNFTLKIRSTKLEDSAMYFCASGGGTRGDEQFFGPGTRLTVL.

This clone has only a few counts. The chain recombines TRBV5-4 with TRBJ2-1; either TRBD1 or TRBD2 may fit D (5 bases each). This CDR3 has 16 residues. Per germline, CDR1 SGHNT and CDR2 YYREEE (reference sequence). V was trimmed by 3 bases and J by 6 bases, leaving 19 bases between them. The CDR3, as DNA: TGTGCCAGCAGCTCGCCCCGGGACGGAGAGCCCAATGAGCAGTTCTTC. It translates to CASSSPRDGEPNEQFF.

A single count supports this clone. The chain links TRBV9 to TRBJ2-1; D remains ambiguous. Germline CDR1 and CDR2: SGDLS and YYNGEE. This CDR3 has 14 residues. V gave up 4 bases and J gave up 0 bases, with 8 bases separating them. CDR3: CASSPPGSYNEQFF. The DNA for the CDR3 is TGTGCCAGCAGCCCCCCCGGCTCCTACAATGAGCAGTTCTTC.

V and J are TRBV5-5 and TRBJ2-7; TRBD2 is a possible D gene (6 bases). The CDR3 covers 18 residues. Per germline, CDR1 SGHKS and CDR2 YYEKEE (reference sequence). V was trimmed by 4 bases and J by 2 bases, leaving 25 bases between them. CDR3 amino acids: CASSRSGLGTWVPYEQYF. The CDR3 nucleotides read TGTGCCAGCAGCCGGTCGGGACTTGGGACCTGGGTTCCCTACGAGCAGTACTTC.

CDR3 sequence reads: CASRQAGGLGDTQYF. In DNA, the CDR3 is TGTGCCAGCAGGCAAGCGGGAGGGTTGGGAGATACGCAGTATTTT. The chain links TRBV27 to TRBJ2-3, with 10 bases that match TRBD2. Germline assignment: CDR1 MNHEY and CDR2 SMNVEV (reference sequence). V lost 6 bases to trimming and J lost 5 bases; unmatched junction nucleotides: 8. This CDR3 comprises 15 residues.